This entry features one TCR beta chain sequence. In this sample, this clone turned up once. The antigen it recognizes is unknown. Base qualities are missing; no much larger clone stands one base away. Spanning cysteine to phenylalanine, the CDR3 consists of 15 amino acids. Here the CDR3 DNA is all that survives: 45 bases in frame from base 1. Trimming removed 4 bases from V and 3 bases from J; the gene matches leave 6 bases unexplained. CDR1 and CDR2 are read off the germline V gene as SGHRS and YFSETQ. This sample was included in a study of shared clonotypes between healthy human individuals (dated by TCRdb to the early 2020s). In the study overall: The cohort included a few men and a couple of women between 18 and 49 years of age. For each donor, CD4 naive and CD4 memory were each run on three plates, CD8 naive on two plates, and CD8 memory on one plate. Blood TCR repertoires of about 5 healthy adults were deeply sequenced to estimate repertoire size and the extent of clonotype sharing between individuals. To increase sequencing depth and limit assay-specific biases, TCR repertoire library preparation and sequencing were carried out by different laboratories using diverse techniques. Per donor, leukapheresis produced somewhere between about 0.85 and 10 billion PBMCs. Broad study findings and their caveats: Higher generation probabilities were observed for clonotypes shared by all four sorted-subset donors than for non-shared clonotypes. When several donors were compared, the shared fraction of clonotypes was around 5% for naive CD4, approximately 3.3% for naive CD8, 2.3% for memory CD4, and about 0.36% for memory CD8. Rarefaction of sorted-subset datasets indicated incomplete sequencing despite the large sequencing depth. Only blood was sampled, and tissue TCR repertoires likely differ from those in blood. Larger estimated clonotype richness was generally found for naive subsets than for memory subsets. The small number of donors limited the genetic and exposure-history diversity represented. Pairwise subsampling led to the expectation that sequencing depth would affect the degree of clonotype sharing among donors.

For the CD8 naive samples, CD45RO-negative cells were positively selected for CCR7, yielding a CD45RA+CCR7+ population from which TemRA cells were excluded. Donors were healthy HIV-negative adults with no recently reported acute infections or vaccinations. Every donor was a Caucasian adult living in Nashville, Tennessee, USA. Blood was collected by leukapheresis, and PBMCs were isolated by Ficoll-Histopaque density gradient centrifugation and then cryopreserved in liquid nitrogen vapor phase. Analytical flow cytometry was used to check the purity and quantity of every magnetically sorted T cell population. Genomic DNA was isolated from every sorted fraction and measured by UV absorbance on a Nanodrop 2000c. Using the deep immunoSEQ assay, multiplex PCR amplified TCR CDR3 regions from genomic DNA. Extracted genomic DNA from each cell subset was distributed evenly across all wells of several immunoSEQ 96-well plates, and each plate was treated as a replicate. For sorted subsets, each replicate PCR was loaded with about 200 ng genomic DNA, equivalent to some 27,000 T cell genomes. Purified libraries were quantified with a Qubit 3.0 fluorometer, sized on a Bioanalyzer 2100, and re-quantified with the KAPA Library Quantification kit. Each immunoSEQ 96-well plate was sequenced on its own single-read 150-cycle Illumina NextSeq 550 flow cell. Under the source paper's analysis protocol: Because the immunoSEQ output included only junctional sequences and no quality scores, the filtering could not be the same as the filtering used for full-length reads. Sequences were annotated with PyIR, a Python wrapper for IgBLAST v1.9, and V/J genes and CDR3 were assigned using IMGT germline references. Any read was removed if the V/J assignment was weak (E-value above 1e-6), the CDR3 was missing, or the read contained stop codons, out-of-frame junctions, or ambiguous translated residues. V3J clonotypes were defined as sequences sharing an identical inferred V gene, J gene, and CDR3 amino acid sequence. Percentage overlap between repertoires was computed as shared unique clonotypes divided by the size of the smaller repertoire. Repertoire richness was assessed with RTK rarefaction, the Chao1 estimator, and Recon v2.1 estimates of unobserved clonotypes. Generation probabilities were computed with OLGA for all TCRbeta clonotypes obtained by the gDNA method from several donors. Entries here come from immuneACCESS through TCRdb and include only in-frame sequences with V and J called. Some clones fail to appear in such tables; in the studies checked, an unresolved V gene covers under half of the shortfall, and the cause of the remainder is unknown. The V and J calls and clone size come from that table; D and trimming were worked out from the DNA. This sample comprises about 590,000 clones, about 95% of them detected only once. The ten largest clones take up 0.11% of the sample.

The origin of this receptor is a woman in her twenties or thirties in good health. In this chain, TRBV5-1 is recombined with TRBJ1-2; TRBD1 agrees with 10 junctional bases. The sequencing input was naive CD8+ T cells sorted from blood. The cell subset or site label, as the study defines it: CD45RA+CCR7+. CDR3 loop: CASSRGQGMDYGYTF. The nucleotide sequence reads as follows: TGCGCCAGCAGCAGGGGACAGGGGATGGACTATGGCTACACCTTC.